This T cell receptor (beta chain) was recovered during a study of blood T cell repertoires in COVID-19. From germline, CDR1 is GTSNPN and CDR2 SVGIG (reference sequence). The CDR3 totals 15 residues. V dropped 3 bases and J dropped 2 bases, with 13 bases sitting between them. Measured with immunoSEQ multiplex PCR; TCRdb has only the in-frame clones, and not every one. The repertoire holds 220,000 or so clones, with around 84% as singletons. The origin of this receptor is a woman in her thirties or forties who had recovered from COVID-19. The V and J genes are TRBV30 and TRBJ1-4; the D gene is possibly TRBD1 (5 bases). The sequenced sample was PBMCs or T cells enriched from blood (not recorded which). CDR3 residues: CAWRAPWGTNEKLFF. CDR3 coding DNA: TGTGCCTGGAGGGCCCCTTGGGGCACTAATGAAAAACTGTTTTTT.